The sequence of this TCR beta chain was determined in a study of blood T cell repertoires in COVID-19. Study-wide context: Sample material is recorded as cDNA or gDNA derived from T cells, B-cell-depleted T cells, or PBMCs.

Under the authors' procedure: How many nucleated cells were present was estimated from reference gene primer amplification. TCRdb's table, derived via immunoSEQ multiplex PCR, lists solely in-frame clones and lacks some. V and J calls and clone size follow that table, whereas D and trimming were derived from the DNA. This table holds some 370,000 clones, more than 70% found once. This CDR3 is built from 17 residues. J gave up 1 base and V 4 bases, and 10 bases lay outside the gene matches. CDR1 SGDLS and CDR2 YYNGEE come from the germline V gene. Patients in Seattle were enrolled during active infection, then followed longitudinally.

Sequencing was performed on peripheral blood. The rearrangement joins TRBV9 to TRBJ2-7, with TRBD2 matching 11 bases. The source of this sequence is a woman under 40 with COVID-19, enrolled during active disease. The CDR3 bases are TGTGCCAGCAGCCCAGGACTAGCGGGCGCTCTATCCTACGAGCAGTACTTC. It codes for CASSPGLAGALSYEQYF.